These 18 T cell receptor beta chains originate from one sample sequenced in a study of regulatory T cells in long-lasting Graves disease (dated by TCRdb to the early 2020s). The time point label corresponds to: persistent/refractory GD, antithyroid drugs over 5 years with positive TRAb. For both TCR sequencing and RNA sequencing, RNA was extracted from PBMCs using TRIzol. Library prep was done by multiplex PCR. Sequenced on an Illumina HiSeq 4000. iRepertoire HTBI primers and Arm-PCR amplification of CDR3 regions were used to construct TCR beta libraries. TCRdb reran the public reads through fastp at Q25 and MiXCR, keeping productive beta chains. Under each unique CDR3 protein, matching rows form one entry showing the most common genes and DNA. In all, the sample holds roughly 450,000 distinct CDR3 sequences, and approximately 23% of those were seen once. The ten biggest clones cover around 12% of the sample.

Sequencing was performed on peripheral blood mononuclear cells (PBMCs), taken when the disease was refractory, from a patient treated with antithyroid drugs. The receptor source for this set is a female donor with Graves disease.

This chain joins TRBV12-3 or TRBV12-4 and TRBJ2-5; 12 bases fit TRBD1. J was trimmed by 7 bases and V by 3 bases; bases with no gene match: 6. CDR3 size: 15 residues. The CDR3 nucleotides are TGTGCCAGCAGTTTTGGGACAGGGGGCCGGGGGACCCAGTACTTC. Amino acid sequence: CASSFGTGGRGTQYF.

This clonotype was found many times. The chain is built from TRBV6-1 and TRBJ2-7; D ambiguous. V was clipped by 5 bases and J by 4 bases, with 9 bases between them. The CDR3 totals 12 residues. In germline, CDR1 is MNHNS, CDR2 SASEGT. DNA for the CDR3: TGTGCCAGCAGTCCCCATGGATACGAGCAGTACTTC. Residues: CASSPHGYEQYF.

The chain recombines TRBV5-5 with TRBJ1-4, with a possible D match to TRBD1 (5 bases). This CDR3 spans 15 amino acids. Germline V CDR1 and CDR2: SGHKS, YYEKEE (reference sequence). With 4 bases removed from V and 6 bases from J, the gap between germline ends came to 16 bases. CDR3 DNA: TGTGCCAGCAGCCTCTCGACTATGGGGGATGAAAAACTGTTTTTT. It encodes CASSLSTMGDEKLFF.

About this clonotype itself: A much bigger clone sits one base away, suggesting this may be a read error. Likely a read error: the CDR3 ends without its conserved phenylalanine or tryptophan. The rearrangement uses TRBV2 and TRBJ1-5; maybe TRBD1 (5 bases). V lost 4 bases and J 0 bases, leaving 10 bases between the germline ends. CDR3 length: 15 residues. Germline loops: CDR1 SNHLY, CDR2 FYNNEI. DNA of the CDR3: TGTGCCAGCAGTGCGGGAGGGGATAGCAATCAGCCCCAGCATTGT. This sequence encodes CASSAGGDSNQPQHC.

This clonotype was recorded many times. The chain carries TRBV19 and TRBJ2-7, with unresolved D. This CDR3 is 14 amino acids long. Trimming removed 0 bases from V and 7 bases from J, with 13 bases in between. Germline V gene sequence: CDR1 LNHDA, CDR2 SQIVND (reference sequence). The CDR3 DNA reads as TGTGCCAGTAGTATAGATGATCGGGTGGAAGAGCAGTACTTC. It encodes CASSIDDRVEEQYF.

The rearrangement joins TRBV4-3 to TRBJ2-5; D unclear. The length of the CDR3 is 14 residues. Trimming removed 1 base from V and 5 bases from J, with 11 bases in between. Germline-derived CDR1 and CDR2 are LGHNA and YSLEER. CDR3 in amino acids: CASSQVKGGETQYF. CDR3 coding DNA: TGCGCCAGCAGCCAAGTGAAAGGTGGCGAGACCCAGTACTTC.

This clonotype showed up just a few times. This chain links TRBV7-9 with TRBJ2-7; 9 bases are shared with TRBD1. The CDR3 length is 15 residues. The V gene end was trimmed by 3 bases and the J gene end by 1 base; junction bases not matched to a gene: 4. Germline assignment: CDR1 SEHNR and CDR2 FQNEAQ (reference sequence). CDR3 sequence (DNA): TGTGCCAGCAGCTTTGGAGGGACAGGGTCCTACGAGCAGTACTTC. Protein sequence: CASSFGGTGSYEQYF.

This clonotype was found many times. The rearrangement uses TRBV5-6 and TRBJ1-1; D uncertain. Germline V gene sequence: CDR1 SGHDT, CDR2 YYEEEE. CDR3 size: 14 residues. V lost 4 bases and J 7 bases, leaving 17 bases between the germline ends. The CDR3 bases are TGTGCCAGCAGCCTAAGACCCGGCTTAGGTGAAGCTTTCTTT. Its translation: CASSLRPGLGEAFF. The whole variable domain, remainder taken from reference TRBV5-6 and TRBJ1-1, is DAGVTQSPTHLIKTRGQQVTLRCSPKSGHDTVSWYQQALGQGPQFIFQYYEEEERQRGNFPDRFSGHQFPNYSSELNVNALLLGDSALYLCASSLRPGLGEAFFGQGTRLTVV.

In its sample, this clonotype was seen a few times. The CDR3 loop reads CASSFSGGSTEAFF. The DNA for the CDR3 is TGTGCCAGCAGTTTTTCCGGGGGGAGCACTGAAGCTTTCTTT. The chain recombines TRBV6-5 with TRBJ1-1; a weak D match, TRBD1 (5 bases). This CDR3 is 14 amino acids long. V dropped 4 bases and J dropped 4 bases, with 13 bases sitting between them. CDR1 and CDR2 (germline): MNHEY, SVGAGI.

V usage is TRBV7-2 and J usage is TRBJ2-3, with D hard to call. Germline V gives CDR1 SGHTA, CDR2 FQGNSA. Trimming removed 5 bases at V and 3 bases at J, with 12 bases between. The CDR3 has 14 amino acids. The CDR3 protein is CASSLTLSTDTQYF. In nucleotides, the CDR3 is TGTGCCAGCAGCCTCACCCTCAGTACAGATACGCAGTATTTT.

CDR3 in amino acids: CASSFKAGYAITDTQYF. In nucleotides, the CDR3 is TGTGCCAGCAGTTTCAAGGCGGGGTACGCGATTACAGATACGCAGTATTTT. The chain joins TRBV28 to TRBJ2-3; D possibly corresponds to TRBD2 (6 bases). CDR1 and CDR2 (germline): MDHEN, SYDVKM. The CDR3 has 17 residues. V lost 3 bases, J lost 3 bases, and 19 bases lay in between. The variable domain in full, completed from reference TRBV28 and TRBJ2-3, reads DVKVTQSSRYLVKRTGEKVFLECVQDMDHENMFWYRQDPGLGLRLIYFSYDVKMKEKGDIPEGYSVSREKKERFSLILESASTNQTSMYLCASSFKAGYAITDTQYFGPGTRLTVL.

In this sample, this clonotype turned up many times. In DNA, the CDR3 is TGTGCCAGCAGTGGGAACACTGAAGCTTTCTTT. It yields the protein CASSGNTEAFF. The V gene is TRBV28, the J gene TRBJ1-1; D is uncertain. Germline CDR1 MDHEN, CDR2 SYDVKM. Trimming took off 5 bases at V and 1 base at J, with 2 bases between the two ends. This CDR3 comprises 11 residues.

V is TRBV19 and J is TRBJ2-2, with 9 positions matching TRBD1. CDR3 length: 13 amino acids. Germline V gene sequence: CDR1 LNHDA, CDR2 SQIVND (reference sequence). The junction had 3 bases not matched to a gene; V was cut back by 6 bases and J by 7 bases. The chain's CDR3 is CASSTGGLGELFF. The CDR3 coding sequence is TGTGCCAGTAGCACAGGGGGCCTCGGGGAGCTGTTTTTT. The full variable domain, rest sourced from reference TRBV19 and TRBJ2-2, is DGGITQSPKYLFRKEGQNVTLSCEQNLNHDAMYWYRQDPGQGLRLIYYSQIVNDFQKGDIAEGYSVSREKKESFPLTVTSAQKNPTAFYLCASSTGGLGELFFGEGSRLTVL.

The rearrangement joins TRBV30 to TRBJ1-2; possibly TRBD1 for D (6 bases). V dropped 3 bases and J dropped 1 base, with 9 bases sitting between them. The CDR3 covers 13 residues. Germline CDR1 GTSNPN, CDR2 SVGIG (reference sequence). The CDR3 here is CAWRQGFNYGYTF. For the CDR3, the DNA is TGTGCCTGGAGACAGGGATTTAACTATGGCTACACCTTC. Variable domain in full (rest from reference TRBV30 and TRBJ1-2): SQTIHQWPATLVQPVGSPLSLECTVEGTSNPNLYWYRQAAGRGLQLLFYSVGIGQISSEVPQNLSASRPQDRQFILSSKKLLLSDSGFYLCAWRQGFNYGYTFGSGTRLTVV.

Note on this clonotype: A much more abundant neighbour one base away suggests this may be a read error. The rearrangement uses TRBV6-1 and TRBJ1-1; a weak D match, TRBD1 (5 bases). The CDR3 contains 17 residues. Germline values: CDR1 MNHNS, CDR2 SASEGT. Here the CDR3 DNA reads TGTGCCAGCAGTCAACAGGCGTCCCCAGAAGTGAACACTGAAGCTTGCTTT. This translates into CASSQQASPEVNTEACF.

This clonotype was recorded many times. The rearrangement joins TRBV29-1 to TRBJ1-2; D uncertain. The V gene's germline CDR1 is SQVTM and CDR2 ANQGSEA. Trimming pared 0 bases from V and 1 base from J, leaving 6 bases between. The CDR3 runs to 13 residues. The DNA of the CDR3 is TGCAGCGTTGAAGAGGATGTTAACTATGGCTACACCTTC. Amino acid sequence: CSVEEDVNYGYTF.

This chain links TRBV18 with TRBJ1-6; D is possibly TRBD1 (6 bases). Trimming stripped 3 bases from V and 8 bases from J, with 17 bases between. Germline V gene data show CDR1 as KGHSH and CDR2 as LQKENI. The CDR3 has 16 residues. The CDR3 DNA sequence: TGTGCCAGCTCACCTAAACTGGGGGGCGTTGATTCACCCCTCCACTTT. It translates to CASSPKLGGVDSPLHF.

The chain has TRBV11-2 and TRBJ1-5; tentative D call: TRBD1 (5 bases). The CDR3 is 13 residues long. The germline gives CDR1 SGHAT, CDR2 FQNNGV. Trimming took 0 bases from V and 11 from J, leaving 11 bases between them. CDR3 sequence reads: CASSLDEGGAQHF. The CDR3 DNA reads as TGTGCCAGCAGCTTAGACGAAGGAGGGGCCCAGCATTTT.